This T cell receptor beta chain is drawn from a study of shared clonotypes between healthy human individuals. Measured with immunoSEQ multiplex PCR; TCRdb has only the in-frame clones, and not every one. Among some 2.4 million clones listed, over 85% were seen once. Germline CDR1 is SGHTA and CDR2 is FQGNSA. Trimming took 3 bases from V and 2 from J; bases not matched to a gene: 1. The CDR3 covers 15 residues. The V gene is TRBV7-2, the J gene TRBJ2-1; TRBD2 aligns across 10 bases. This TCR was sampled from a man between 18 and 29 years old in good health. Some clones in this sample may be carry-over from other donors' samples. Material: naive CD4+ T cells from PBMCs. Subset given: CD45RA+ positively selected. CDR3 nucleotide sequence: TGTGCCAGCAGCTTCCTAGCGGGGGCCTACAATGAGCAGTTCTTC. Protein product: CASSFLAGAYNEQFF.